This TCR beta chain was found in a study of cytomegalovirus exposure and HLA in healthy donors (TCRdb year 2017). Some background on the complete study: An earlier analysis of approximately 640 of the donors reported about 290 Gb of sequence data and 117 million unique TCR beta sequences from approximately 180 million T cells. All discovery cohort repertoires had been generated using a single sequencing platform. Among about 360 genotyped donors of the cohort, an average of approximately 240,000 unique TCR beta nucleotide sequences were sequenced per donor, roughly 20% of them non-productive. Around 330 gigabases of sequencing data and around 80 million unique TCR sequences made up an early release that covered some 640 HLA-typed donors. A later genetic analysis took genome-wide SNP genotypes for about 55% of the roughly 700 donors and used that subset as a discovery cohort. In an earlier analysis of several hundred of the donors, high-throughput TCR beta sequencing was used to judge whether each TCR beta V gene segment behaved as functional or pseudogenic. Of the 300 to 500 genotyped donors, 75% to 85% were placed in the genetic ancestry cluster associated with self-reported Caucasian donors. To predict cytomegalovirus infection status, the study brought together high-throughput TCR immunosequencing, statistical association of individual TCRs with disease status, and machine learning. Rather than drawing on any new phenotypic data, the later analysis identified candidate immune exposures from TCR beta sequences and the way those sequences occurred across donors. Typing coverage differed by locus: A, B, C, DRB1 and DQB1 were typed in roughly 620-640 donors, DQA1 in 522, DPA1 in 606, and DPB1 in around 440. Both class I and class II loci were covered by HLA typing, at four-digit resolution. Because of strong linkage in the cohort, 5 or 6 DR-DQ haplotypes were treated as single units for association and clustering. Donor age, sex, ethnicity and CMV serostatus were compiled alongside the repertoire data. The study was designed to test whether signatures of past pathogen exposure could be identified by cataloging public T cell receptors. Using immunosequencing, the study profiled T cell repertoires from about 620 subjects and related those repertoires to cytomegalovirus serostatus. Along with the roughly 710-subject first cohort, a separate validation cohort of over 90 different subjects was used. To study patterns of TCR occurrence, a later analysis re-analyzed previously published TCR beta repertoires from 666 donors and added high-resolution HLA genotyping. Beyond this particular receptor, the publication reports: Correlated functional status among segregating V segments might be attributable to linkage disequilibrium, but an unknown experimental factor could not be ruled out. For the cohort, immune exposure information was limited to CMV serostatus. About 17 rarely observed V segments, including chromosome 9 orphons, were excluded from the earlier analysis of almost 600 of the donors because counts were too low. Sequencing depth was assumed to be roughly uniform across donors in the presence/absence analyses, though that assumption may not hold. A further reported finding was that TCR beta sequences accurately predicted the HLA-A and HLA-B alleles for most subjects in the first cohort. According to a later analysis, parvovirus B19, influenza, CMV and Epstein-Barr virus appeared linked to several top co-occurrence clusters. According to the authors, the approach could potentially be generalized to other disease states and immunological phenotypes. In a later analysis, the rate of TCR association differed among HLA loci, with DRB1 alleles having the most associated TCRs and HLA-C alleles having the fewest. A later analysis associated 16,951 TCR beta sequences with specific HLA alleles at a false discovery rate of 0.05. In vitro tests confirmed that a few of the cytomegalovirus-associated TCR beta chains recognize cytomegalovirus antigens. According to a later genetic analysis, donors in an Asian-associated ancestry cluster had fewer N-insertions in productive TCRs than the approximately 650-donor mean. In a later analysis, HLA-associated TCR beta chains showed more clonal expansion and lower generation probabilities than non-associated chains that were equally common. A later analysis found that most CMV-associated TCR beta chains appeared HLA-restricted, with HLA associations seemingly driven largely by CMV exposure. Assigning TCR associations to individual alleles was difficult when HLA alleles, especially DR and DQ, strongly co-occurred. The cohort was sequenced for TCR beta chains only, and without alpha or paired-chain data the features that could be detected were limited. The sequencing pipeline was judged likely to have produced a cluster of highly shared sequence variants as a technical artifact. An association between a missense DCLRE1C variant and V-gene and J-gene trimming of TCR beta chains was found in a later genetic analysis and replicated in an independent cohort. Because some donors lacked HLA typing at each locus, the association tests relied only on the typed subset. In both the original and validation cohorts, the classifier was reported to diagnose cytomegalovirus status with high specificity and sensitivity. The 87-base-pair reads could not distinguish some IMGT-functional V segments, including TRBV6-2 and TRBV6-3, so those segments were excluded. In an earlier analysis of about 600 of the donors, most TCR beta V segments appeared in productive rearrangements about 87% or about 30% of the time, broadly matching IMGT annotations. While some public TCRs were present in many individuals, most TCR sequences turned up only very rarely across donors. The study listed over 150 TCR beta chains as associated with cytomegalovirus.

A remark on this clone: Its antigen is unknown. At one of its ends the junction is not consistent with the germline gene, which may arise from a read error.

The cohort consisted of 600 or so healthy bone marrow donors. All cohort members were sampled while nominally healthy, although unrecorded immune exposures were likely present. The donor tested CMV seropositive and was one of the 289 seropositive cohort members. A peripheral blood sample was collected from each donor, and TCR beta sequencing was performed on peripheral blood mononuclear cells. Genomic DNA was extracted from the blood cell samples with the Qiagen DNeasy Blood Extraction Kit. Measured from the cysteine to the phenylalanine, the CDR3 is 12 residues long. The read is trimmed to its CDR3 DNA, 36 bases read in frame from base 1. CDR1 is given as SGDLS and CDR2 as YYNGEE, both from the germline V gene. The method was the immunoSEQ multiplex PCR assay. A mixture of 60 forward primers for TCR Vbeta segments and 13 reverse primers for TCR Jbeta segments was used in the multiplex PCR. Amplification of the CDR3 region of rearranged TCR beta genes was performed with a multiplex PCR assay on genomic DNA. On the Illumina HiSeq System, the amplified TCR beta libraries were sequenced as 87-base-pair reads. In the original analysis: In a later analysis, tens of millions of unique TCR beta chains were counted across the roughly 610 repertoires, and roughly 11 million of these chains were shared by at least two donors. Raw reads were error-corrected and collapsed into unique sequences with a nearest-neighbor algorithm that merged closely related sequences to remove PCR and sequencing errors. Alignment of CDR3 sequences to IMGT reference sequences was used to assign V, D and J gene segments. Each retained sequence needed at least a six-nucleotide match to both a V gene segment and a J gene segment. A rearrangement counted as productive if the CDR3 had no stop codons and remained in frame with V and J, and every other rearrangement counted as non-productive. CDR3 was defined according to IMGT convention as the region running from the second conserved V-encoded cysteine to the conserved J-encoded phenylalanine. The earlier analysis of about 590 of the donors excluded sequences that lacked an unambiguous match to a single V gene segment. In an earlier analysis of roughly 500 of the donors, V segments were called functional above 56.7% productive rearrangements and were called segregating when the between-donor standard deviation exceeded 5%. A statistical classification framework was built to diagnose cytomegalovirus status from the catalog of TCR beta chain sequences. V and J gene assignment, in a later analysis, came from comparing TCR nucleotide sequences with IMGT/GENE-DB human TR gene sequences. A later analysis assigned CDR3 sequences and most-parsimonious VDJ recombination scenarios with the TCRdist pipeline. In a later analysis, each TCR beta chain was defined by its CDR3 amino acid sequence together with its V-gene family, and reads lacking a unique V-gene family were excluded. As a way to deal with suspected cross-contamination and a sequencing artifact, a later analysis dropped 450 to 600 nucleotide sequences that were highly shared and had low generation probability. A later analysis calculated a clonal expansion index for each public chain from normalized within-repertoire ranks of inferred template counts. In a later analysis, generation probabilities were computed with a VDJ recombination model fitted to out-of-frame rearrangements, and the resulting probabilities were checked against IGoR. A later analysis scored TCR-TCR, TCR-HLA and TCR-CMV co-occurrence with hypergeometric tests, applying a repertoire-size bias correction to TCR pairs. In a later analysis, false discovery rates were estimated by permuting HLA or CMV assignments 20 times. In a later analysis, co-occurring TCRs were grouped using DBSCAN, and TCRdist sequence similarity was added for clustering within HLA-allele-positive subsets. Repertoires with fewer than 30,000 or more than 120,000 public chains were left out of co-occurrence clustering, as were five repertoires with anomalous nucleotide sharing. Drawn from immuneACCESS, this table holds only the in-frame rearrangements with V and J called that TCRdb kept. Clones are partly lost; checked studies trace under half to an unresolved V gene and leave the rest unexplained. V, J and clone size reflect that table, while D and trimming were determined from the DNA. The table for this sample lists 150,000 to 170,000 clones; 70% to 80% of them were counted only once. The ten largest clones add up to roughly 12% of the sample.

Recombination linked TRBV9 to TRBJ1-1; a tentative D match to TRBD1 spans 6 bases. Input material: PBMCs. The source of this sequence is a man aged 25 to 45 in good health and CMV-seropositive. Here is the DNA: TGTGCCAGCAGCACAGGGAACATTGAAGCTTTCTTT. The resulting protein is CASSTGNIEAFF.